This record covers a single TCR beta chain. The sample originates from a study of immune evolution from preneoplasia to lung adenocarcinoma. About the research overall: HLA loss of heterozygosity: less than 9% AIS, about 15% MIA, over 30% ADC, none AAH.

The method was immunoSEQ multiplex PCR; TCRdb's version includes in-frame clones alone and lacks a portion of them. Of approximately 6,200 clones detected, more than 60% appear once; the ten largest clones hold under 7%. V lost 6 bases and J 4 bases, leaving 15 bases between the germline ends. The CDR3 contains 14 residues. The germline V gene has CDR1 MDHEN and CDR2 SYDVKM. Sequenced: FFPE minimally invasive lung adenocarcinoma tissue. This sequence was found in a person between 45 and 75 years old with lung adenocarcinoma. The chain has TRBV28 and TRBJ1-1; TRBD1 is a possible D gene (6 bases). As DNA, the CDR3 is TGTGCCAGCAGCCCGACAGGTCAGGTCACTGAAGCTTTCTTT. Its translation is CASSPTGQVTEAFF.